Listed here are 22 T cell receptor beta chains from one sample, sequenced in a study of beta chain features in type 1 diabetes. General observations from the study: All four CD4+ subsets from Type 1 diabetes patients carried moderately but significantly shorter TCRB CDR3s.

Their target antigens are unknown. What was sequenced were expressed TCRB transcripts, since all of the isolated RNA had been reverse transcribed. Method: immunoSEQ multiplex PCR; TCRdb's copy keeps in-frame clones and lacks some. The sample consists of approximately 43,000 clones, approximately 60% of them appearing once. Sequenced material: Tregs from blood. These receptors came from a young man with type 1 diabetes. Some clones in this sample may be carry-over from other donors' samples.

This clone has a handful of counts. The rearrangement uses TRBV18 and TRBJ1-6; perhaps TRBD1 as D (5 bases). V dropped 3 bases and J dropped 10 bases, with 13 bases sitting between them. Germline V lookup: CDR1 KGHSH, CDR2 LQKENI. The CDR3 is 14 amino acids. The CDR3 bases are TGTGCCAGCTCACCCGGGCAGGGCCAGTCACCCCTCCACTTT. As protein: CASSPGQGQSPLHF. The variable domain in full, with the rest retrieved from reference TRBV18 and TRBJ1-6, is NAGVMQNPRHLVRRRGQEARLRCSPMKGHSHVYWYRQLPEEGLKFMVYLQKENIIDESGMPKERFSAEFPKEGPSILRIQQVVRGDSAAYFCASSPGQGQSPLHFGNGTRLTVT.

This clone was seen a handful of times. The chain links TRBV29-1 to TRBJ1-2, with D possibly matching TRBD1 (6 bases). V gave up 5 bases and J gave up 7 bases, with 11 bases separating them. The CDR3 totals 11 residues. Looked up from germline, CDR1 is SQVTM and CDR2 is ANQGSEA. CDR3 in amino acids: CSVYRASGYTF. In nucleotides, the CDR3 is TGCAGCGTTTACAGGGCGAGTGGCTACACCTTC.

Written as DNA, the CDR3 is TGTGCCAGCAGCCTCCTCGGGACAGATAGCAATCAGCCCCAGCATTTT. Encoded protein: CASSLLGTDSNQPQHF. The chain recombines TRBV5-6 with TRBJ1-5; 7 nucleotides align to TRBD1. This CDR3 region has 16 residues. Losses at the gene ends were 4 bases for V and 0 bases for J; bases not matched to a gene: 7. From germline, CDR1 is SGHDT and CDR2 YYEEEE.

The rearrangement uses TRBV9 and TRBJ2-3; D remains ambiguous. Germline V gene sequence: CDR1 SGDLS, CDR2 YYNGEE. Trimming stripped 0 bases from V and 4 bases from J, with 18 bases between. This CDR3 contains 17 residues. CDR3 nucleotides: TGTGCCAGCAGCGTAGTCGGTCCAGAGGCCGGCTCAGATACGCAGTATTTT. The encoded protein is CASSVVGPEAGSDTQYF.

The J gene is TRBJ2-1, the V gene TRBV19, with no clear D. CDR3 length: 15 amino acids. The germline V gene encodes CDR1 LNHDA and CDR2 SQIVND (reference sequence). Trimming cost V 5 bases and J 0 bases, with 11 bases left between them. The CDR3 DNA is TGTGCCAGTAGTGTTTCTTGGAGCTCCTACAATGAGCAGTTCTTC. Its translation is CASSVSWSSYNEQFF.

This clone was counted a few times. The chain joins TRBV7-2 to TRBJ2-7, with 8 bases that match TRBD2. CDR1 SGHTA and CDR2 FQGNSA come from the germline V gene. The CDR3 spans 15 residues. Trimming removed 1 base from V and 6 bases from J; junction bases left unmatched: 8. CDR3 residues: CASSLEPSGGSEQYF. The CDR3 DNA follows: TGTGCCAGCAGCTTAGAGCCCAGCGGGGGTAGCGAGCAGTACTTC.

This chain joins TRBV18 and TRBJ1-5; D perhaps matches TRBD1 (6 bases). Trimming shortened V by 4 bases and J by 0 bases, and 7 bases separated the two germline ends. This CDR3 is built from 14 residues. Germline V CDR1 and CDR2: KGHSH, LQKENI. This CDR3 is CASSRQDSNQPQHF. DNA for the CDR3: TGTGCCAGCTCACGACAGGATAGCAATCAGCCCCAGCATTTT. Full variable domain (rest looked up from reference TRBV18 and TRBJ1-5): NAGVMQNPRHLVRRRGQEARLRCSPMKGHSHVYWYRQLPEEGLKFMVYLQKENIIDESGMPKERFSAEFPKEGPSILRIQQVVRGDSAAYFCASSRQDSNQPQHFGDGTRLSIL.

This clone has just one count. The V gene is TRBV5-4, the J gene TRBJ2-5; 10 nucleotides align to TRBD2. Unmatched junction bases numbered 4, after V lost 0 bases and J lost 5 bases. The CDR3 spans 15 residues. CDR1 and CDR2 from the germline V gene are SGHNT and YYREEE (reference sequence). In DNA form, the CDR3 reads TGTGCCAGCAGCTTGGAGCGGGGGGGCGGGGAGACCCAGTACTTC. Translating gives CASSLERGGGETQYF.

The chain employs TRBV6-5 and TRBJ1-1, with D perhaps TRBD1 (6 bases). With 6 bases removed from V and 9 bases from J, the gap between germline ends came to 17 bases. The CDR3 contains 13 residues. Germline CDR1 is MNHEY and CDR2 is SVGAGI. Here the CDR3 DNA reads TGTGCCAGCAGGGTTAGTATCACAGGGAAAGCTTTCTTT. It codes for CASRVSITGKAFF.

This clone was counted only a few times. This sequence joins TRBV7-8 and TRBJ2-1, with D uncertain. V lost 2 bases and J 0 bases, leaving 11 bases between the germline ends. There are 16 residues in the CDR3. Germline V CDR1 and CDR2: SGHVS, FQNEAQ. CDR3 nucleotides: TGTGCCAGCAGCTTAAAAGACTTACTCTCCTACAATGAGCAGTTCTTC. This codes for CASSLKDLLSYNEQFF.

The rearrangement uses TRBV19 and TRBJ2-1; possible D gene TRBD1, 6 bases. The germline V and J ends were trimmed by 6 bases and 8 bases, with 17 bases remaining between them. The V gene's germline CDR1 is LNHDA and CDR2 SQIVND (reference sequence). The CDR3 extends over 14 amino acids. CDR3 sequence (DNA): TGTGCCAGTAGGGGGGTGGACAGACTCGATGAGCAGTTCTTC. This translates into CASRGVDRLDEQFF.

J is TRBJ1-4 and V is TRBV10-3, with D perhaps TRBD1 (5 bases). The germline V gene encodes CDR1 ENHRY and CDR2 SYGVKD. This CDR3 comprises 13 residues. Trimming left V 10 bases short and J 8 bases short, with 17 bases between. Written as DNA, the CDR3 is TGTGCCACCCAGGGTGGCATGGAAGAAAAACTGTTTTTT. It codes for CATQGGMEEKLFF.

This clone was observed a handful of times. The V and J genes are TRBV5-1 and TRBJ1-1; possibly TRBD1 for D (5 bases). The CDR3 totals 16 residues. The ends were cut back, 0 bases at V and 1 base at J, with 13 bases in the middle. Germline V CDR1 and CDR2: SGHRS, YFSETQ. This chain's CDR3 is CASSLAAGKSNTEAFF. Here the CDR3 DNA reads TGCGCCAGCAGCTTGGCTGCAGGGAAATCGAACACTGAAGCTTTCTTT.

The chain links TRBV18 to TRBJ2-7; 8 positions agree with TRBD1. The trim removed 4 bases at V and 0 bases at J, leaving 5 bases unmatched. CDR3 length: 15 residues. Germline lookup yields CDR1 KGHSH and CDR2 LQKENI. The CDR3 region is CASSLGQGSSYEQYF. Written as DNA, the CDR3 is TGTGCCAGCTCACTCGGACAGGGAAGCTCCTACGAGCAGTACTTC.

The CDR3 sequence is CASRQGFVGGYTF. CDR3 bases: TGTGCCTCAAGACAGGGGTTCGTCGGTGGCTACACCTTC. The rearrangement joins TRBV10-3 to TRBJ1-2; 8 bases map to TRBD1. With 11 bases clipped from V and 7 bases from J, the junction kept 12 bases outside the gene matches. Germline loops: CDR1 ENHRY, CDR2 SYGVKD. CDR3 length: 13 amino acids.

The CDR3, as DNA: TGCGCCAGCAGCCAGTGGACTAGTCACGAGCAGTACTTC. This sequence encodes CASSQWTSHEQYF. The J gene is TRBJ2-7, the V gene TRBV4-3; 7 nucleotides agree with TRBD2. The CDR3 totals 13 residues. The V segment lost 3 bases and the J segment 5 bases; nucleotides outside the gene matches: 4. The germline V gene has CDR1 LGHNA and CDR2 YSLEER.

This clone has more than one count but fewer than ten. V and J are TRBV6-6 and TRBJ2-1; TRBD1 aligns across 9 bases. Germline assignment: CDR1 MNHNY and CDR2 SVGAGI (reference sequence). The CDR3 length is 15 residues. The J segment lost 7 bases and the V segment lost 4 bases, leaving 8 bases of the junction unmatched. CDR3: CASSFRDRAWNEQFF. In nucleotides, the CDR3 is TGTGCCAGCAGTTTCCGGGACAGGGCCTGGAATGAGCAGTTCTTC.

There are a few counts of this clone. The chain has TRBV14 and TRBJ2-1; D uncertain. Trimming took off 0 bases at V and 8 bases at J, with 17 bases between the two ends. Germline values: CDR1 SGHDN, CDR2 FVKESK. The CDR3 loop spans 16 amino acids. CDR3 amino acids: CASSQDSSFGFDEQFF. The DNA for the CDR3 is TGTGCCAGCAGCCAAGATTCTTCTTTCGGGTTTGATGAGCAGTTCTTC.

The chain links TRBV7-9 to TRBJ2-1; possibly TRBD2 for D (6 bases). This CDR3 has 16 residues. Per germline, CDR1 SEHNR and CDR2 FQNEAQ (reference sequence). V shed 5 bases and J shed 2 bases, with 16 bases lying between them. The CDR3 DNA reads TGTGCCAGCAGCCACGGGGGTGGACAAACCTACAATGAGCAGTTCTTC. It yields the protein CASSHGGGQTYNEQFF. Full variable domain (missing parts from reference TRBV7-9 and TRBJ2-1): DTGVSQNPRHKITKRGQNVTFRCDPISEHNRLYWYRQTLGQGPEFLTYFQNEAQLEKSRLLSDRFSAERPKGSFSTLEIQRTEQGDSAMYLCASSHGGGQTYNEQFFGPGTRLTVL.

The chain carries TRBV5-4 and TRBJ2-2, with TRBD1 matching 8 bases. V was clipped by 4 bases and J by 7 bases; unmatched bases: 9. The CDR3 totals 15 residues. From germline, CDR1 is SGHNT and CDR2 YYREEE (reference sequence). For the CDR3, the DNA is TGTGCCAGCAGCAGGGCGGACAGGGCTCACGGGGAGCTGTTTTTT. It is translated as CASSRADRAHGELFF.

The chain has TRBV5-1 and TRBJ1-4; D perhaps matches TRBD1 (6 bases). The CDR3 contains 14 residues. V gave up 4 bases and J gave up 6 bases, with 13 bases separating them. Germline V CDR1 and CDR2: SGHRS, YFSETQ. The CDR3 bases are TGCGCCAGCAGCCCACAGGGCTCGGATGAAAAACTGTTTTTT. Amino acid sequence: CASSPQGSDEKLFF.

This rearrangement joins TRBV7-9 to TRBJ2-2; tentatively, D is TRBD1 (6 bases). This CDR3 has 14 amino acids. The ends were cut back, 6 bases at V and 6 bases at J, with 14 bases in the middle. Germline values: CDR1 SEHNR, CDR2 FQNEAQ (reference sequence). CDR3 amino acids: CASSDFAGAGELFF. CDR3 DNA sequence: TGTGCCAGCAGTGATTTTGCAGGGGCCGGGGAGCTGTTTTTT.